This T cell receptor beta chain was sequenced during a study of cytomegalovirus exposure and HLA in healthy donors. Points from the study as a whole: In a later analysis, TCR association rates varied by HLA locus: DRB1 most, HLA-C fewest.

Researchers ran the PCR with 60 Vbeta and 13 Jbeta primers. Libraries were prepared by immunoSEQ multiplex PCR; TCRdb keeps only in-frame clonotypes and omits some of them. The sample yields approximately 180,000 clones, just under 85% seen once. CDR1 is MNHEY and CDR2 is SVGAGI in the germline V gene. The CDR3 totals 11 residues. V lost 4 bases, J lost 7 bases, and 8 bases lay in between. About this clone itself: What it binds is not known.

The rearrangement joins TRBV6-5 to TRBJ2-7; D uncertain. Sequenced: PBMCs. This sequence was found in a girl aged 10-17 years in good health and CMV-seropositive. The CDR3 DNA is TGTGCCAGCAGTTCCTTACGGGAGCAGTACTTC. Amino acids: CASSSLREQYF.